This entry concerns a single T cell receptor beta chain. Its matching antigen is unknown. This entry belongs to a study of cytomegalovirus exposure and HLA in healthy donors. Both 60 Vbeta primers and 13 Jbeta primers went into the PCR. Using immunoSEQ multiplex PCR, the repertoire was profiled, and TCRdb retains in-frame clones only, with some absent. The table lists approximately 85,000 clones, 70% to 80% of them singletons. General study results and limits: Researchers reported that three CMV-associated chains were confirmed in vitro as CMV antigen-specific. In a later analysis, HLA-associated TCR beta chains were more clonally expanded than equally common others. Earlier analysis found most TCR beta V segments productive about 87% or about 30% of the time.

This TCR came from a woman between 50 and 59 years old in good health and CMV-seropositive. The specimen was PBMCs.

The CDR3 loop reads CAWSGGAEDTQYF. The CDR3 nucleotides read TGTGCCTGGAGCGGCGGGGCGGAAGATACGCAGTATTTT. The V and J genes are TRBV30 and TRBJ2-3; weak D call: TRBD2 (6 bases). Germline lookup yields CDR1 GTSNPN and CDR2 SVGIG (reference sequence). V dropped 3 bases and J dropped 5 bases, with 12 bases sitting between them. The CDR3 sequence is 13 residues long.